This T cell receptor beta chain was captured by sequencing in a study of vaccination and CD4 T cells after COVID-19. Cultured CD4+ T cell DNA was sequenced using the Oncomine TCR Beta short-read assay. TCRdb re-called the PCR reads with MiXCR, one entry per CDR3 protein. The sample lists roughly 19,000 distinct CDR3 sequences; less than 75% were seen once. Germline assignment: CDR1 SEHNR and CDR2 FQNEAQ (reference sequence). The CDR3 totals 16 residues. The V end was cut by 4 bases, the J end by 6 bases, with 19 bases between. Treatment specified: roughly 11-day PBMC culture with coronavirus spike peptide pools or control peptides (ViraFEST assay). To note about this clonotype: Its antigen is unknown.

Sample: CD4+ T cells from blood, cultured in vitro. The genes are TRBV7-9 and TRBJ2-1; maybe TRBD2 (6 bases). This receptor was identified in a human donor who had recovered from COVID-19. Here the CDR3 DNA reads TGTGCCAGCAGCTGGAGGGACCATTTGCGGGGCAATGAGCAGTTCTTC. It encodes CASSWRDHLRGNEQFF.